Detailed here is one T cell receptor (beta chain). Germline CDR1 MNHEY, CDR2 SMNVEV (reference sequence). The CDR3 runs to 12 residues. Between the trimmed V and J ends, which lost 7 bases and 4 bases, there was a span of 8 bases. These data originate in a study of T cell changes during pregnancy in multiple sclerosis. Using immunoSEQ multiplex PCR, the repertoire was profiled, and TCRdb retains in-frame clones only, with some absent. The table has under 120,000 clones, roughly nine tenths seen once. The material was peripheral blood, obtained after pregnancy. This TCR was sampled from a female donor with multiple sclerosis, enrolled in a pregnancy study. The V call is TRBV27, the J call TRBJ2-1; D is uncertain. The CDR3 DNA sequence: TGTGCCAGCAAGTCAGGATACAATGAGCAGTTCTTC. Amino acids: CASKSGYNEQFF.